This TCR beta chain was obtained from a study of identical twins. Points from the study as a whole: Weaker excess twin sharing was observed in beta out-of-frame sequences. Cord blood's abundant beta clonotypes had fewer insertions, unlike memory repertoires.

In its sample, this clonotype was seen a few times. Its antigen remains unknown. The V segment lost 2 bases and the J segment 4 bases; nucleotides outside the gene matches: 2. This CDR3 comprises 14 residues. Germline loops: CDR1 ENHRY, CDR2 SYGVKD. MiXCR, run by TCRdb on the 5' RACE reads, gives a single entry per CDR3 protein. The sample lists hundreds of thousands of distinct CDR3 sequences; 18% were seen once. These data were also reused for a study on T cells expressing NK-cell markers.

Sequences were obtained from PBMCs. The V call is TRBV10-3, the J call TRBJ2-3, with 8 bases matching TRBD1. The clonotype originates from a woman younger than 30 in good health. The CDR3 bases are TGTGCCATCAGTGAGCCCAGGGGGCCAGATACGCAGTATTTT. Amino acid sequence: CAISEPRGPDTQYF.